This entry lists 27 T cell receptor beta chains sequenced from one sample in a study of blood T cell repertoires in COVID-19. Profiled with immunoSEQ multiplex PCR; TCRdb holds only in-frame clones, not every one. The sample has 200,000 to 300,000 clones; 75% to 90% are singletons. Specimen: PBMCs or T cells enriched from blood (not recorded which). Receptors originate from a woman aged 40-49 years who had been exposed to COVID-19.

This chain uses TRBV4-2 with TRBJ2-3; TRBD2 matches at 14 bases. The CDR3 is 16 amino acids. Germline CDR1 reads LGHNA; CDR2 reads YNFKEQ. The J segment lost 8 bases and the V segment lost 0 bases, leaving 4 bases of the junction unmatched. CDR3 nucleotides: TGTGCCAGCAGCCAAGAGACTAGCGGGGGGGCCGGTACGCAGTATTTT. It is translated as CASSQETSGGAGTQYF.

The CDR3 DNA reads TGTGCCAGCAGCTATGACGGCGGGACAGGGGTCTACAATGAGCAGTTCTTC. Translation gives CASSYDGGTGVYNEQFF. The chain combines TRBV5-4 with TRBJ2-1; 10 nucleotides align to TRBD1. The CDR3 totals 17 residues. After removal of 3 bases from V and 3 bases from J, the junction contained 9 bases not matched to a gene. Germline CDR1 and CDR2: SGHNT and YYREEE (reference sequence).

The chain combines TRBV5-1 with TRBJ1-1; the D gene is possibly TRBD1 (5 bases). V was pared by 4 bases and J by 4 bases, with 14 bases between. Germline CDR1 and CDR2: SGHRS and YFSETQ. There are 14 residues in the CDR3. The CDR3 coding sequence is TGCGCCAGCAGCGGCGGGGCTCGGGCCACTGAAGCTTTCTTT. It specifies CASSGGARATEAFF.

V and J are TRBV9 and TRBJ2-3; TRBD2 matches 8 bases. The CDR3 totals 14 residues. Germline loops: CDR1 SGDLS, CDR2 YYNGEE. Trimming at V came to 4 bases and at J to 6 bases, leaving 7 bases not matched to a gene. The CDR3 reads CASSPIGGVDTQYF. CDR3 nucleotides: TGTGCCAGCAGCCCCATCGGGGGGGTTGATACGCAGTATTTT.

CDR3 region: CAISGQGINGYTF. The CDR3 region has the DNA TGTGCCATCAGCGGACAGGGGATCAATGGCTACACCTTC. V and J are TRBV10-3 and TRBJ1-2, with 9 nucleotides matching TRBD1. V shed 6 bases, J shed 6 bases, and the junction held 5 bases outside the gene matches. Germline V CDR1 and CDR2: ENHRY, SYGVKD. This CDR3 is built from 13 residues.

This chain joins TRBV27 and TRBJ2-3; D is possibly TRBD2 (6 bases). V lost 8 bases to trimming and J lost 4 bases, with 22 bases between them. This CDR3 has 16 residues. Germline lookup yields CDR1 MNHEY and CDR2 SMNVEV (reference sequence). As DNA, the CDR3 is TGTGCCAGCGGGAGGAAGGCGGGAAAGAGGGCAGATACGCAGTATTTT. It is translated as CASGRKAGKRADTQYF.

CDR3 sequence (DNA): TGTGCCACCAGGGGGCTGAATGAAAAACTGTTTTTT. Translation: CATRGLNEKLFF. The gene calls are TRBV18 and TRBJ1-4, with 8 bases fitting TRBD1. V gave up 10 bases and J gave up 5 bases; unmatched junction bases: 3. CDR3 length equals 12 residues. Germline values: CDR1 KGHSH, CDR2 LQKENI.

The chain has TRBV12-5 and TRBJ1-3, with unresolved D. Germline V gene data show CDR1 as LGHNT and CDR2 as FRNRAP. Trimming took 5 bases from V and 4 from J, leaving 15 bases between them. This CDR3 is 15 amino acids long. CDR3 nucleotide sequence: TGTGCTAGTGGTCCGGGTGTAGGATGGGGAAACACCATATATTTT. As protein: CASGPGVGWGNTIYF.

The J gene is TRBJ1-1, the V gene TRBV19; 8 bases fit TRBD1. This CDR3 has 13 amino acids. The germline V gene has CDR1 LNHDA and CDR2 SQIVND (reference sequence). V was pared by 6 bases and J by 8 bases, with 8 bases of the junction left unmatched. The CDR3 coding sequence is TGTGCCAGTAGCGGACAGGGAGTAGGGGAAGCTTTCTTT. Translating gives CASSGQGVGEAFF.

CDR3 region: CASSQATSGGHEQYF. The CDR3 DNA reads as TGCGCCAGCAGCCAAGCCACTAGCGGGGGTCACGAGCAGTACTTC. V is TRBV4-3 and J is TRBJ2-7; 11 bases are a match to TRBD2. J was trimmed by 5 bases and V by 1 base; bases with no gene match: 4. Per germline, CDR1 LGHNA and CDR2 YSLEER. This CDR3 comprises 15 residues.

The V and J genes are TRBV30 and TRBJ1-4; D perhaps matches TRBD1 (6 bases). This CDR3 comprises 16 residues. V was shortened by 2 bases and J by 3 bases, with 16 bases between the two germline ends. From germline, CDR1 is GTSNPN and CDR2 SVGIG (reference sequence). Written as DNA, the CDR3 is TGTGCCTGGAGTTGGGGGGGCAGGCTCTCTAATGAAAAACTGTTTTTT. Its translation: CAWSWGGRLSNEKLFF.

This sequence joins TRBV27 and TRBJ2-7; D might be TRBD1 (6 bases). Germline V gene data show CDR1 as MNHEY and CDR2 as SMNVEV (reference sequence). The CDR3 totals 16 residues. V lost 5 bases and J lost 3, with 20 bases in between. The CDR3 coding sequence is TGTGCCAGCAGTCACCCACAGGGCTCCAAGGTCTACGAGCAGTACTTC. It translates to CASSHPQGSKVYEQYF.

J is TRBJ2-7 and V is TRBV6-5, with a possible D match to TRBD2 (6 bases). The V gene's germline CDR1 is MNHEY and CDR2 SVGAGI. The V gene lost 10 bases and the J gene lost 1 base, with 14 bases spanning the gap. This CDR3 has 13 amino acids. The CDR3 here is CATPGLPSYEQYV. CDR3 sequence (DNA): TGTGCCACCCCGGGACTTCCTTCCTACGAGCAGTACGTC.

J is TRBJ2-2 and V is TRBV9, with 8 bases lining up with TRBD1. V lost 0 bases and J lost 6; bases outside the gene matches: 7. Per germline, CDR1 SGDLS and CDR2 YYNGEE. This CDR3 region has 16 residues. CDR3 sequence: CASSVGARGQAGELFF. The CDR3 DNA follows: TGTGCCAGCAGCGTAGGAGCCAGGGGGCAGGCCGGGGAGCTGTTTTTT.

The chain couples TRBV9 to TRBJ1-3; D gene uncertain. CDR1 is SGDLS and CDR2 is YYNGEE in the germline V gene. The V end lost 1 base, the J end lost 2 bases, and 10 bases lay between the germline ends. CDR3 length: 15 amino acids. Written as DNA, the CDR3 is TGTGCCAGCAGCGTAACCCCGAGCCCTGGAAACACCATATATTTT. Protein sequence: CASSVTPSPGNTIYF.

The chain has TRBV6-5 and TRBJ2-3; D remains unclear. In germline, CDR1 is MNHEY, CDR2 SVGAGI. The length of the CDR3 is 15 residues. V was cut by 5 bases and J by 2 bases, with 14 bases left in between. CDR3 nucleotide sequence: TGTGCCAGCAGTCCCTCCGCCGGGTACACAGATACGCAGTATTTT. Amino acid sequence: CASSPSAGYTDTQYF.

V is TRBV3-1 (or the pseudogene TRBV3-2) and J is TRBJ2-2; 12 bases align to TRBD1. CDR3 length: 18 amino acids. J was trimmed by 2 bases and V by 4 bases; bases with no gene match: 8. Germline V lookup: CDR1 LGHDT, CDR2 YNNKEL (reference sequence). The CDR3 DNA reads TGTGCCAGCAGCCGGGACAGGGGGCGCTTAATTAACACCGGGGAGCTGTTTTTT. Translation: CASSRDRGRLINTGELFF.

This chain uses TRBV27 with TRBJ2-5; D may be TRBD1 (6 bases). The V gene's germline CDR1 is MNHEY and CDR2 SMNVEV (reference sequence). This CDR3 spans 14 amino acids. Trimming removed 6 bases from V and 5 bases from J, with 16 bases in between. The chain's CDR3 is CASRTDGGAETQYF. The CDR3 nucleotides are TGTGCCAGCAGGACGGATGGGGGCGCGGAGACCCAGTACTTC.

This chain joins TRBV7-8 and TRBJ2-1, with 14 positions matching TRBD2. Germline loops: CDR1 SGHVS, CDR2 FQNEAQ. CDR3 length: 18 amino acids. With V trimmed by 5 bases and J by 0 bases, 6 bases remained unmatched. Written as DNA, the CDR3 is TGTGCCAGCAGCATTGGACTAGCGGGGGGAAGCTCCTACAATGAGCAGTTCTTC. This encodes CASSIGLAGGSSYNEQFF.

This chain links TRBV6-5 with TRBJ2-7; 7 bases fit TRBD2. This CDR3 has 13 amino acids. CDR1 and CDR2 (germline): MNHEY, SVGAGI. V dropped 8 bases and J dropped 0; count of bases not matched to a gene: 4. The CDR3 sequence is CASRRGYSYEQYF. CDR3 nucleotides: TGTGCCAGCCGGCGGGGGTACTCCTACGAGCAGTACTTC.

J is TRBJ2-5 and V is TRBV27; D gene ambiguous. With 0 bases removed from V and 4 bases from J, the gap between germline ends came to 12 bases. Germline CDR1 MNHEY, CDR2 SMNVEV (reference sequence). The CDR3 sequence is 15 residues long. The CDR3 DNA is TGTGCCAGCAGTTTATCGATGTTCCGCGGAGAGACCCAGTACTTC. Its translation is CASSLSMFRGETQYF.

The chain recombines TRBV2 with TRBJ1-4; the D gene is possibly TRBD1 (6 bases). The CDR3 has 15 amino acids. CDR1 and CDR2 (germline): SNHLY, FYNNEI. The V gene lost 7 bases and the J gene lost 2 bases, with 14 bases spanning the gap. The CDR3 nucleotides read TGTGCCAGCACAGAGCAGGGGCTTACTAATGAAAAACTGTTTTTT. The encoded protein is CASTEQGLTNEKLFF.

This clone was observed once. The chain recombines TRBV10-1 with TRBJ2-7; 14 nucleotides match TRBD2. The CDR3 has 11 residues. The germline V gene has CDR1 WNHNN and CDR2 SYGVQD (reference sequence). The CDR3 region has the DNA TGCGCCAGCAGGGGACTAGCGGGAGCCCCCGTC. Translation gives CASRGLAGAPV.

The chain's CDR3 is CASSSGTANYGYTF. The CDR3 nucleotides are TGTGCCAGCAGCTCCGGGACTGCCAACTATGGCTACACCTTC. The J gene is TRBJ1-2, the V gene TRBV5-6; D is perhaps TRBD1 (5 bases). CDR1 SGHDT and CDR2 YYEEEE come from the germline V gene. CDR3 size: 14 residues. V dropped 3 bases and J dropped 2 bases, with 11 bases sitting between them.

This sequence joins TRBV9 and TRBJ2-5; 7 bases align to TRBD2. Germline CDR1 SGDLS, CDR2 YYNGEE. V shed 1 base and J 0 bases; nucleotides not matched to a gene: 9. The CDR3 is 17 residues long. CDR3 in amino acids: CASSVNPTSEYQETQYF. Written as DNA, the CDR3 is TGTGCCAGCAGCGTAAACCCCACTAGCGAATACCAAGAGACCCAGTACTTC.

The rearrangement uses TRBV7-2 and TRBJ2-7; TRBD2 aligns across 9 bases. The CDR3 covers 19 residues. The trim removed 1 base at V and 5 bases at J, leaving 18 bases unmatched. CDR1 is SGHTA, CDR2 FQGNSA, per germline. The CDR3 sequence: CASSLDWRLAVPPRNEQYV. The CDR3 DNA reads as TGTGCCAGCAGCTTAGATTGGAGACTAGCGGTCCCCCCTAGGAACGAGCAGTACGTC.

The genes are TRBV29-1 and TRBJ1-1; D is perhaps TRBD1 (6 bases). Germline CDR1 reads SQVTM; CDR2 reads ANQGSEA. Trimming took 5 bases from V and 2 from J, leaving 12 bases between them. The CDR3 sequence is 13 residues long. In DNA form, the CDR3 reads TGCAGCGTTAACCGGGACACTAACACTGAAGCTTTCTTT. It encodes CSVNRDTNTEAFF.